A single sample is the source of the 27 T cell receptor beta chains below, sequenced in a study of T cell responses to AZD1222 COVID-19 vaccine. The protocol was immunoSEQ multiplex PCR, while the TCRdb copy is restricted to in-frame clones and leaves out a portion. The sample consists of some 180,000 clones, approximately 91% of them appearing once. Sequences were derived from peripheral blood, sampled 28 days after the second AZD1222 dose. These receptors were collected from an adult who received the AZD1222 COVID-19 vaccine.

V gene TRBV6-5 combines with J gene TRBJ1-1; 9 nucleotides align to TRBD1. From germline, CDR1 is MNHEY and CDR2 SVGAGI. The CDR3 is 14 residues long. The junction had 8 bases not matched to a gene; V was cut back by 6 bases and J by 6 bases. The CDR3, as DNA: TGTGCCAGCAGGATACCGGGACAGGGACCTGAAGCTTTCTTT. Translating it yields CASRIPGQGPEAFF.

The chain combines TRBV5-1 with TRBJ1-2; 8 bases fit TRBD1. The CDR3 has 16 amino acids. The V and J ends lost 0 bases and 7 bases, in that order; junction bases with no gene match: 11. Germline V gene data show CDR1 as SGHRS and CDR2 as YFSETQ. The CDR3 loop reads CASSLGPGGDRSGYTF. The CDR3 DNA reads as TGCGCCAGCAGCTTGGGGCCAGGTGGGGACAGGTCTGGCTACACCTTC.

The chain combines TRBV29-1 with TRBJ1-1, with D possibly matching TRBD1 (6 bases). Germline V lookup: CDR1 SQVTM, CDR2 ANQGSEA. V shed 6 bases and J shed 5 bases, with 10 bases lying between them. The CDR3 is 11 amino acids. The CDR3 coding sequence is TGCAGCGTCTCAGGGGAAACTGAAGCTTTCTTT. Its protein product is CSVSGETEAFF.

The rearrangement links TRBV18 to TRBJ2-4; tentatively, D is TRBD1 or TRBD2 (6 bases each). Germline lookup yields CDR1 KGHSH and CDR2 LQKENI. With 4 bases removed from V and 7 bases from J, the gap between germline ends came to 8 bases. The CDR3 loop spans 12 amino acids. CDR3 sequence reads: CASSLGGNIQYF. CDR3 DNA: TGTGCCAGCTCACTAGGGGGGAACATTCAGTACTTC.

This rearrangement joins TRBV2 to TRBJ2-2; TRBD1 or TRBD2 may be the D gene (5 bases each). Trimming pared 4 bases from V and 0 bases from J, leaving 9 bases between. The germline CDR1 and CDR2 sequences are SNHLY and FYNNEI. The CDR3 is 15 residues long. The CDR3 DNA follows: TGTGCCAGCAGTGTAATGGGGGCGAACACCGGGGAGCTGTTTTTT. Translating gives CASSVMGANTGELFF.

The rearrangement links TRBV24-1 to TRBJ2-1, with D perhaps matching TRBD2 (5 bases). The CDR3 has 12 residues. The V end lost 12 bases, the J end lost 7 bases, and 15 bases lay between the germline ends. CDR1 and CDR2 from the germline V gene are KGHDR and SFDVKD. CDR3 region: CAAIGDKNEQFF. CDR3 nucleotides: TGTGCCGCAATCGGGGATAAGAATGAGCAGTTCTTC.

The gene calls are TRBV3-1 (or the pseudogene TRBV3-2) and TRBJ1-1; D gene ambiguous. From germline, CDR1 is LGHDT and CDR2 YNNKEL (reference sequence). There are 14 residues in the CDR3. V was clipped by 3 bases and J by 1 base, with 9 bases between them. For the CDR3, the DNA is TGTGCCAGCAGCCAGGGCAGCCCGAACACTGAAGCTTTCTTT. Its protein is CASSQGSPNTEAFF.

V usage is TRBV2 and J usage is TRBJ1-5, with D perhaps TRBD1 (6 bases). With 4 bases removed from V and 8 bases from J, the gap between germline ends came to 18 bases. The germline V gene encodes CDR1 SNHLY and CDR2 FYNNEI. This CDR3 is 15 amino acids long. The DNA for the CDR3 is TGTGCCAGCAGTGTCCTTGGGGACCCAGGGGAGCCCCAGCATTTT. Translated, it gives CASSVLGDPGEPQHF.

The rearrangement uses TRBV4-3 and TRBJ2-5; TRBD2 aligns across 8 bases. The CDR3 spans 15 residues. Germline V gene lookup returns CDR1 LGHNA and CDR2 YSLEER. V shed 0 bases and J 6 bases; nucleotides not matched to a gene: 6. CDR3 sequence reads: CASSQDVRGAKTQYF. The DNA of the CDR3 is TGCGCCAGCAGCCAAGATGTGCGGGGGGCCAAGACCCAGTACTTC.

This chain links TRBV19 with TRBJ1-2; 7 bases are shared with TRBD1. This CDR3 contains 13 residues. J lost 7 bases, V lost 5 bases, and 7 bases had no gene match. Germline values: CDR1 LNHDA, CDR2 SQIVND (reference sequence). The CDR3 reads CASSPRQGSGYTF. In DNA form, the CDR3 reads TGTGCCAGTAGTCCCCGACAGGGAAGTGGCTACACCTTC.

With regard to this clone: The sample holds other DNA sequences that translate to the same CDR3. V usage is TRBV3-1 (or the pseudogene TRBV3-2) and J usage is TRBJ2-7; D unresolved. V lost 2 bases, J lost 1 base, and 6 bases lay in between. From germline, CDR1 is LGHDT and CDR2 YNNKEL (reference sequence). CDR3 length: 13 amino acids. CDR3 sequence: CASSQRGSYEQYF. The CDR3 nucleotides are TGTGCCAGCAGCCAAAGAGGTTCCTACGAGCAGTACTTC.

The chain joins TRBV20-1 to TRBJ2-1; no clear D. Between the trimmed V and J ends, which lost 4 bases and 9 bases, there was a span of 4 bases. This CDR3 spans 9 amino acids. Germline CDR1 and CDR2: DFQATT and SNEGSKA (reference sequence). CDR3 in DNA: TGCAGTGCTAATGGTGAGCAGTTCTTC. Residues: CSANGEQFF.

This chain joins TRBV7-2 and TRBJ1-1; the D gene is possibly TRBD1 (6 bases). CDR1 and CDR2 from the germline V gene are SGHTA and FQGNSA. The CDR3 is made up of 15 amino acids. Trimming left V 0 bases short and J 2 bases short, with 10 bases between. The CDR3 reads CASSLAGTLNTEAFF. In DNA form, the CDR3 reads TGTGCCAGCAGCTTAGCCGGGACACTTAACACTGAAGCTTTCTTT.

V gene TRBV4-1 combines with J gene TRBJ1-5, with a weak D call TRBD1 (5 bases). V was trimmed by 1 base and J by 6 bases, leaving 16 bases between them. The CDR3 is 16 residues long. Germline V gene sequence: CDR1 MGHRA, CDR2 YSYEKL. This CDR3 is CASSQVGRGGTQPQHF. As DNA, the CDR3 is TGCGCCAGCAGCCAAGTCGGTCGGGGAGGGACTCAGCCCCAGCATTTT.

The V and J genes are TRBV7-8 and TRBJ2-1; 8 bases align to TRBD1. CDR1 and CDR2 from the germline V gene are SGHVS and FQNEAQ. V shed 2 bases, J shed 7 bases, and the junction held 4 bases outside the gene matches. The CDR3 is 14 amino acids. This chain's CDR3 is CASSLLRTGNEQFF. The CDR3 DNA follows: TGTGCCAGCAGCTTATTGAGGACAGGGAATGAGCAGTTCTTC.

The chain couples TRBV19 to TRBJ1-5, with 10 positions matching TRBD1. CDR3 length: 16 residues. Germline trimming cut 0 bases from V and 5 bases from J; bases unmatched to any gene: 4. Germline assignment: CDR1 LNHDA and CDR2 SQIVND (reference sequence). This CDR3 is CASSIDPGQGYQPQHF. DNA for the CDR3: TGTGCCAGTAGTATAGATCCGGGACAGGGGTATCAGCCCCAGCATTTT.

The rearrangement links TRBV6-5 to TRBJ1-6; 7 nucleotides agree with TRBD1. Germline CDR1 and CDR2: MNHEY and SVGAGI. After removal of 6 bases from V and 6 bases from J, the junction contained 8 bases not matched to a gene. CDR3 size: 15 residues. CDR3 nucleotide sequence: TGTGCCAGCAGCATAGGGACAGTACCTAATTCACCCCTCCACTTT. Residues: CASSIGTVPNSPLHF.

The chain is built from TRBV6-6 and TRBJ2-7, with 11 positions matching TRBD2. The germline V gene has CDR1 MNHNY and CDR2 SVGAGI (reference sequence). This CDR3 contains 18 residues. V lost 6 bases, J lost 1 base, and 14 bases stayed unmatched. The DNA of the CDR3 is TGTGCCAGCAGCCGAAGGGGGCCGGGACTAGCGGAATCCTACGAGCAGTACTTC. This translates into CASSRRGPGLAESYEQYF.

This rearrangement joins TRBV30 to TRBJ1-3; weak D call: TRBD1 (5 bases). The CDR3 length is 14 residues. The V gene's germline CDR1 is GTSNPN and CDR2 SVGIG (reference sequence). Trimming pared 2 bases from V and 2 bases from J, leaving 10 bases between. CDR3 sequence: CAWSLRGAGNTIYF. CDR3 DNA sequence: TGTGCCTGGAGTCTCCGGGGGGCTGGAAACACCATATATTTT.

V and J are TRBV4-1 and TRBJ2-7; D may be TRBD1 or TRBD2 (5 bases each). Deletions cut 3 bases from V and 6 bases from J, with 9 bases between. This CDR3 contains 12 residues. Per germline, CDR1 MGHRA and CDR2 YSYEKL. The CDR3 reads CASSQIGTEQYF. The CDR3 nucleotides are TGCGCCAGCAGCCAGATCGGGACCGAGCAGTACTTC.

The chain links TRBV5-1 to TRBJ2-1, with D possibly TRBD2 on 7 matching bases. Trimming shortened V by 4 bases and J by 3 bases, and 17 bases separated the two germline ends. Germline CDR1 and CDR2: SGHRS and YFSETQ. The CDR3 runs to 16 residues. CDR3 amino acids: CASSDRAGAVYNEQFF. The CDR3 DNA sequence: TGCGCCAGCAGCGACCGGGCGGGGGCCGTCTACAATGAGCAGTTCTTC.

The chain has TRBV28 and TRBJ1-2, with D hard to call. The germline gives CDR1 MDHEN, CDR2 SYDVKM. The CDR3 runs 12 residues. Trimming shortened V by 4 bases and J by 3 bases, and 6 bases separated the two germline ends. The CDR3 region is CASSWMDYGYTF. In nucleotides, the CDR3 is TGTGCCAGCAGTTGGATGGACTATGGCTACACCTTC.

The chain employs TRBV11-2 and TRBJ1-3, with 10 bases aligning to TRBD1. V gave up 4 bases and J gave up 0 bases; unmatched junction bases: 3. The CDR3 is made up of 16 amino acids. Per germline, CDR1 SGHAT and CDR2 FQNNGV. The CDR3, as DNA: TGTGCCAGCAGCTGGACAGGGGGGGGCTCTGGAAACACCATATATTTT. Protein sequence: CASSWTGGGSGNTIYF. The whole variable domain, remainder taken from reference TRBV11-2 and TRBJ1-3, is EAGVAQSPRYKIIEKRQSVAFWCNPISGHATLYWYQQILGQGPKLLIQFQNNGVVDDSQLPKDRFSAERLKGVDSTLKIQPAKLEDSAVYLCASSWTGGGSGNTIYFGEGSWLTVV.

This clone appeared a single time. The rearrangement uses TRBV6-5 and TRBJ2-1; D ambiguous. CDR3 size: 13 residues. The V and J ends lost 6 bases and 6 bases respectively, with 12 bases between them. Germline V CDR1 and CDR2: MNHEY, SVGAGI. The CDR3 reads CASRYGLSNEQFF. The CDR3, as DNA: TGTGCCAGCAGGTATGGGTTAAGCAATGAGCAGTTCTTC.

This clone was detected once. The rearrangement uses TRBV28 and TRBJ1-3; TRBD1 matches 7 bases. J lost 7 bases, V lost 3 bases, and 12 bases had no gene match. Germline V lookup: CDR1 MDHEN, CDR2 SYDVKM. The length of the CDR3 is 16 residues. In DNA form, the CDR3 reads TGTGCCAGCAGTTTTTGGAAACCGGGACAGCAGAACACCATATATTTT. Translated: CASSFWKPGQQNTIYF.

This clone was counted a single time. The chain couples TRBV4-1 to TRBJ2-5; no firm D call. Germline CDR1 reads MGHRA; CDR2 reads YSYEKL. CDR3 length equals 13 residues. V lost 4 bases and J lost 5, with 11 bases in between. DNA for the CDR3: TGCGCCAGCAGCCGCATGTCCCAGGAGACCCAGTACTTC. Encoded protein: CASSRMSQETQYF.

This chain joins TRBV7-2 and TRBJ1-3; unclear D gene. This CDR3 has 14 residues. CDR1 is SGHTA and CDR2 is FQGNSA in the germline V gene. V lost 1 base to trimming and J lost 2 bases, with 6 bases between them. CDR3 residues: CASSLGTAGNTIYF. CDR3 coding DNA: TGTGCCAGCAGCTTAGGAACAGCTGGAAACACCATATATTTT.